A single count supports the clone carrying this T cell receptor beta chain. Original processing methods: Amplified reference gene primers provided the basis for estimating nucleated cell counts. Profiled with immunoSEQ multiplex PCR; TCRdb holds only in-frame clones, not every one. V and J calls plus clone size are reproduced from that table; the DNA served to infer D and trimming. The table includes 90,000 to 130,000 clones, approximately 80% detected once. The entry originates in a study of blood T cell repertoires in COVID-19. Study-wide background: Sites across the United States, Italy and Spain contributed samples from acute and convalescent COVID-19. Sources were T cells, B-cell-depleted T cells, or PBMCs; the material itself was cDNA or gDNA.

This CDR3 is built from 13 residues. Trimming took off 8 bases at V and 3 bases at J, with 13 bases between the two ends. Germline CDR1 is SGHVS and CDR2 is FQNEAQ. The chain couples TRBV7-8 to TRBJ1-1; D is undetermined. Sequencing was performed on peripheral blood. The source is an older woman with acute or convalescent COVID-19. The DNA of the CDR3 is TGTGCCAGCTCCCGGCAGGTCTACACTGAAGCTTTCTTT. It encodes CASSRQVYTEAFF.